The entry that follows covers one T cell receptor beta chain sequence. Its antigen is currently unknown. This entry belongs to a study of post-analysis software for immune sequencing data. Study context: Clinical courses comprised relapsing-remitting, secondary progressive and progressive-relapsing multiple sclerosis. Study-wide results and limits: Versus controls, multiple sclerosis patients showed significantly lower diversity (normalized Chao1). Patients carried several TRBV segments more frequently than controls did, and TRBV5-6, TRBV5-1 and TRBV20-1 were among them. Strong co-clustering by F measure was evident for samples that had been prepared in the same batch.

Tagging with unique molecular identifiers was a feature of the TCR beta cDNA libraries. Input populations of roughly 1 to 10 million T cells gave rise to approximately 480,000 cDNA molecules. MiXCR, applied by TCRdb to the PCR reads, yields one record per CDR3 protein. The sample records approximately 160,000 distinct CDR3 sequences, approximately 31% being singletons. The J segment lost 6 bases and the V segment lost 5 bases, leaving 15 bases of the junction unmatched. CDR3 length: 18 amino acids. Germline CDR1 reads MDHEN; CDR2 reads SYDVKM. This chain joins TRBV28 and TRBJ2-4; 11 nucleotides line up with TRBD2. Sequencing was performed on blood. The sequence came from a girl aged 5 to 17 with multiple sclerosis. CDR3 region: CASSPHRLAGRGGNIQYF. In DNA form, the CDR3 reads TGTGCCAGCAGTCCCCACCGACTAGCGGGAAGGGGCGGAAACATTCAGTACTTC.